The 8 T cell receptor beta chains below were found in one sample sequenced in a study of cytomegalovirus exposure and HLA in healthy donors. The PCR ran on 60 Vbeta and 13 Jbeta primers. Only in-frame clones appear in the TCRdb table, and some are missing; sequencing was by immunoSEQ multiplex PCR. The data show about 190,000 clones, with around 86% seen just once and roughly 1.3% held by the top ten. The source material was PBMCs. The receptors were gathered from a young man in good health and CMV-seronegative.

This chain uses TRBV5-6 with TRBJ2-5, with D possibly TRBD2 on 6 matching bases. The germline V and J ends were trimmed by 7 bases and 0 bases, with 13 bases remaining between them. The germline CDR1 and CDR2 sequences are SGHDT and YYEEEE. This CDR3 comprises 14 residues. CDR3: CASLRGFDQETQYF. CDR3 in DNA: TGTGCCAGCCTCCGGGGGTTCGACCAAGAGACCCAGTACTTC.

The CDR3 nucleotides read TGTGCCAGCGTCCGAGAGGCAGGGTATCAGCCCCAGCATTTT. It specifies CASVREAGYQPQHF. This rearrangement joins TRBV2 to TRBJ1-5; D possibly corresponds to TRBD1 (5 bases). CDR3 size: 14 residues. Germline V gene lookup returns CDR1 SNHLY and CDR2 FYNNEI. Trimming pared 8 bases from V and 5 bases from J, leaving 16 bases between.

The chain links TRBV6-5 to TRBJ2-7; D not resolved. V shed 6 bases and J shed 5 bases, with 11 bases lying between them. Germline V gives CDR1 MNHEY, CDR2 SVGAGI. The CDR3 length is 12 residues. CDR3 DNA sequence: TGTGCCAGCAGACCGCCGCGGAACGAGCAGTACTTC. It specifies CASRPPRNEQYF.

The chain is built from TRBV5-4 and TRBJ1-2, with TRBD1 identical over 7 bases. V lost 4 bases, J lost 3 bases, and 9 bases stayed unmatched. The germline V gene has CDR1 SGHNT and CDR2 YYREEE (reference sequence). The CDR3 runs to 15 residues. The CDR3 DNA reads TGTGCCAGCAGCCATCGGGACAGAGCCTACTATGGCTACACCTTC. Its translation is CASSHRDRAYYGYTF.

The chain couples TRBV5-6 to TRBJ1-5; D ambiguous. The germline V and J ends were trimmed by 4 bases and 0 bases, with 11 bases remaining between them. The CDR3 has 15 residues. Germline loops: CDR1 SGHDT, CDR2 YYEEEE. CDR3 amino acids: CASSRTGNSNQPQHF. The DNA for the CDR3 is TGTGCCAGCAGCAGGACCGGGAATAGCAATCAGCCCCAGCATTTT. The full variable domain, completed using reference TRBV5-6 and TRBJ1-5, is DAGVTQSPTHLIKTRGQQVTLRCSPKSGHDTVSWYQQALGQGPQFIFQYYEEEERQRGNFPDRFSGHQFPNYSSELNVNALLLGDSALYLCASSRTGNSNQPQHFGDGTRLSIL.

The genes are TRBV7-9 and TRBJ1-2; no clear D. Germline CDR1 and CDR2: SEHNR and FQNEAQ (reference sequence). The CDR3 contains 15 residues. V was shortened by 2 bases and J by 2 bases, with 12 bases between the two germline ends. CDR3 in amino acids: CASSLTQTPNYGYTF. Here the CDR3 DNA reads TGTGCCAGCAGCTTAACGCAGACACCAAACTATGGCTACACCTTC.

This chain joins TRBV13 and TRBJ2-7; 12 nucleotides agree with TRBD2. Per germline, CDR1 PRHDT and CDR2 FYEKMQ (reference sequence). V shed 6 bases and J 1 base; nucleotides not matched to a gene: 16. This CDR3 is 19 amino acids long. In DNA form, the CDR3 reads TGTGCCAGCAGGCGCCTCCTCATTACGCTAGCGGGAGGGTCCTACGAGCAGTACTTC. As protein: CASRRLLITLAGGSYEQYF.

The chain couples TRBV7-2 to TRBJ2-5; D is possibly TRBD2 (5 bases). The CDR3 runs 16 residues. With 2 bases removed from V and 5 bases from J, the gap between germline ends came to 18 bases. The germline gives CDR1 SGHTA, CDR2 FQGNSA. This CDR3 is CASSLRSDVSGETQYF. The CDR3 nucleotides are TGTGCCAGCAGCTTAAGGTCCGACGTATCGGGGGAGACCCAGTACTTC.